The 25 T cell receptor beta chains given below trace back to one sample, sequenced in a study of cytomegalovirus exposure and HLA in healthy donors (TCRdb year 2017). The library relied on the immunoSEQ multiplex PCR assay. For the multiplex PCR, a mixture combining 60 forward primers for TCR Vbeta segments and 13 reverse primers for TCR Jbeta segments was used. The table comes from immuneACCESS by way of TCRdb, which keeps in-frame sequences with V and J called. Part of the clones is missing from these tables; in studies checked, under half for an unresolved V gene and the rest for unknown reasons. This sample holds roughly 150,000 clones; 65% to 80% were observed only once. 1.5% to 2% of the sample goes to the ten largest clones. The sequencing input was PBMCs. These receptors originate from a woman in her 30s in good health and CMV-seronegative.

The gene calls are TRBV5-1 and TRBJ2-2, with 8 bases aligning to TRBD1. With 4 bases clipped from V and 6 bases from J, the junction kept 14 bases outside the gene matches. Germline values: CDR1 SGHRS, CDR2 YFSETQ. The CDR3 is 17 amino acids. In DNA, the CDR3 is TGCGCCAGCAGCCTTACAGGACAGGGTAAAGTCGCCGGGGAGCTGTTTTTT. Its protein is CASSLTGQGKVAGELFF.

The V and J genes are TRBV11-3 and TRBJ1-1; 9 bases align to TRBD1. The germline gives CDR1 SGHNT, CDR2 YENEEA. Germline trimming cut 5 bases from V and 11 bases from J; bases unmatched to any gene: 9. CDR3 length: 13 amino acids. The chain's CDR3 is CASSPGTGLGAFF. CDR3 in DNA: TGTGCCAGCAGCCCCGGGACAGGGTTAGGGGCTTTCTTT.

This clone was picked up one time. The chain carries TRBV7-8 and TRBJ2-1; 7 bases are a match to TRBD2. CDR1 and CDR2 (germline): SGHVS, FQNEAQ. J was trimmed by 5 bases and V by 1 base; bases with no gene match: 8. This CDR3 region has 16 residues. The CDR3 region has the DNA TGTGCCAGCAGCTTAGTTAGGCTAGCGGTAAACAATGAGCAGTTCTTC. The encoded protein is CASSLVRLAVNNEQFF.

This clone has more than one count but fewer than ten. The genes are TRBV6-1 and TRBJ1-4, with TRBD1 matching 7 bases. Unmatched junction bases numbered 3, after V lost 7 bases and J lost 4 bases. Germline loops: CDR1 MNHNS, CDR2 SASEGT. This CDR3 has 13 residues. The CDR3 sequence: CASTTGDNEKLFF. CDR3 DNA: TGTGCCAGCACCACAGGGGATAATGAAAAACTGTTTTTT.

The CDR3 loop is CASSYRGSGSPDTQYF. CDR3 bases: TGTGCCAGCAGTTACAGGGGGTCAGGGAGCCCGGATACGCAGTATTTT. V usage is TRBV6-6 and J usage is TRBJ2-3; a possible D gene is TRBD1 (6 bases). The germline V gene encodes CDR1 MNHNY and CDR2 SVGAGI (reference sequence). V lost 2 bases and J 6 bases, leaving 18 bases between the germline ends. CDR3 size: 16 residues.

The chain combines TRBV2 with TRBJ2-5; 7 bases line up with TRBD1. V lost 4 bases and J lost 2; bases outside the gene matches: 7. Germline lookup yields CDR1 SNHLY and CDR2 FYNNEI. This CDR3 is built from 15 residues. CDR3 amino acids: CASSVVGGLQETQYF. Here the CDR3 DNA reads TGTGCCAGCAGTGTAGTAGGGGGCCTACAAGAGACCCAGTACTTC.

This rearrangement joins TRBV27 to TRBJ2-3, with a weak D call TRBD2 (6 bases). Trimming took off 3 bases at V and 2 bases at J, with 9 bases between the two ends. Germline CDR1 MNHEY, CDR2 SMNVEV (reference sequence). The CDR3 loop spans 14 amino acids. The CDR3 sequence: CASSLWGVTDTQYF. The CDR3 region has the DNA TGTGCCAGCAGTTTGTGGGGGGTCACAGATACGCAGTATTTT.

The chain has TRBV4-2 and TRBJ2-3, with D uncertain. The CDR3 totals 14 residues. V lost 3 bases, J lost 4 bases, and 11 bases lay in between. CDR1 is LGHNA, CDR2 YNFKEQ, per germline. CDR3 amino acids: CASSQVTSADTQYF. In DNA, the CDR3 is TGTGCCAGCAGCCAGGTTACATCAGCAGATACGCAGTATTTT.

V is TRBV18 and J is TRBJ1-5; no clear D. Trimming shortened V by 6 bases and J by 2 bases, and 11 bases separated the two germline ends. This CDR3 region has 14 residues. From germline, CDR1 is KGHSH and CDR2 LQKENI. The CDR3 sequence: CASSPTEGNQPQHF. The CDR3 nucleotides read TGTGCCAGCTCCCCAACCGAGGGCAATCAGCCCCAGCATTTT.

The chain links TRBV12-2 to TRBJ1-5. TRBV12-2 is marked as a pseudogene. CDR3 length: 12 residues. CDR3 protein: CASRPENQPQHF. The CDR3 nucleotides are TGTGCAAGTCGCCCGGAGAATCAGCCCCAGCATTTT.

CDR3 loop: CASSLTGNDSPLHF. The CDR3 DNA reads TGTGCCAGCAGCTTGACAGGGAACGATTCACCCCTCCACTTT. The chain recombines TRBV11-2 with TRBJ1-6, with 7 nucleotides matching TRBD1. The length of the CDR3 is 14 residues. V trimming: 3 bases; J trimming: 8 bases; junction bases outside the gene matches: 4. Germline-derived CDR1 and CDR2 are SGHAT and FQNNGV.

The rearrangement links TRBV7-2 to TRBJ1-1; maybe TRBD1 (5 bases). V lost 1 base and J lost 1, with 7 bases in between. Germline CDR1 reads SGHTA; CDR2 reads FQGNSA. There are 14 residues in the CDR3. CDR3 in DNA: TGTGCCAGCAGCTTAGGTCAGGGGAACACTGAAGCTTTCTTT. Its protein is CASSLGQGNTEAFF.

This chain uses TRBV5-1 with TRBJ2-1; 8 nucleotides agree with TRBD2. Germline V gene lookup returns CDR1 SGHRS and CDR2 YFSETQ. V gave up 6 bases and J gave up 0 bases; unmatched junction bases: 11. The CDR3 is 17 residues long. DNA for the CDR3: TGCGCCAGCATCCTAACGTCCGGGACTAGCTCCTACAATGAGCAGTTCTTC. The encoded protein is CASILTSGTSSYNEQFF.

The V and J genes are TRBV30 and TRBJ2-2, with D perhaps TRBD2 (5 bases). Trimming removed 0 bases at V and 1 base at J, with 6 bases between. The germline CDR1 and CDR2 sequences are GTSNPN and SVGIG (reference sequence). This CDR3 spans 14 amino acids. Written as DNA, the CDR3 is TGTGCCTGGAGTGTTGGAGGGAACACCGGGGAGCTGTTTTTT. Amino acid sequence: CAWSVGGNTGELFF.

This clone has a handful of counts. The rearrangement joins TRBV6-1 to TRBJ2-6; 7 nucleotides match TRBD1. Germline V gene sequence: CDR1 MNHNS, CDR2 SASEGT. The CDR3 has 16 residues. V trimming: 1 base; J trimming: 4 bases; junction bases outside the gene matches: 4. The CDR3 DNA follows: TGTGCCAGCAGTGAAGAGGTGGGACAGGGGGCCAACGTCCTGACTTTC. This codes for CASSEEVGQGANVLTF.

The chain's CDR3 is CASGRGAGDTQYF. Here the CDR3 DNA reads TGTGCCAGTGGGCGGGGGGCCGGAGATACGCAGTATTTT. The rearrangement joins TRBV27 to TRBJ2-3, with 8 bases identical to TRBD2. Unmatched junction bases numbered 7, after V lost 9 bases and J lost 5 bases. This CDR3 spans 13 amino acids. CDR1 is MNHEY, CDR2 SMNVEV, per germline (reference sequence).

The V gene is TRBV27, the J gene TRBJ1-2; 10 nucleotides align to TRBD1. The CDR3 has 13 residues. CDR1 and CDR2 from the germline V gene are MNHEY and SMNVEV (reference sequence). Trimming at V came to 5 bases and at J to 7 bases, leaving 4 bases not matched to a gene. The CDR3 nucleotides are TGTGCCAGCAGTGTGACAGGGGGCGGTGGCTACACCTTC. Protein product: CASSVTGGGGYTF.

This chain joins TRBV6-1 and TRBJ1-1; tentatively, D is TRBD1 (5 bases). Germline V gives CDR1 MNHNS, CDR2 SASEGT. The CDR3 contains 14 residues. V was cut by 11 bases and J by 2 bases, with 18 bases left in between. The CDR3: CAASSGGENTEAFF. CDR3 DNA sequence: TGTGCCGCTTCCAGCGGGGGGGAAAACACTGAAGCTTTCTTT.

V and J are TRBV21-1 and TRBJ2-1; the tabulated D call, TRBD2, remains unverified against the DNA. TRBV21-1 is designated a pseudogene. CDR3 length: 18 amino acids. The CDR3 loop reads CASSKKKGAGTFYNEQFF. For the CDR3, the DNA is TGTGCCAGCAGCAAAAAAAAGGGAGCGGGAACCTTCTACAATGAGCAGTTCTTC.

The CDR3 loop is CASFNGRSSYNEQFF. The CDR3 bases are TGTGCCAGCTTTAACGGGAGGAGCTCCTACAATGAGCAGTTCTTC. The J gene is TRBJ2-1, the V gene TRBV13; TRBD2 agrees at 7 bases. This CDR3 region has 15 residues. Germline CDR1 is PRHDT and CDR2 is FYEKMQ (reference sequence). J gave up 0 bases and V 8 bases, and 7 bases lay outside the gene matches. Variable domain in full (rest from reference TRBV13 and TRBJ2-1): AAGVIQSPRHLIKEKRETATLKCYPIPRHDTVYWYQQGPGQDPQFLISFYEKMQSDKGSIPDRFSAQQFSDYHSELNMSSLELGDSALYFCASFNGRSSYNEQFFGPGTRLTVL.

Concerning this clone itself: Other nucleotide sequences from this sample produce the same CDR3. The chain combines TRBV6-1 with TRBJ2-5; weak D call: TRBD1 (5 bases). V was cut by 4 bases and J by 2 bases, with 8 bases left in between. The CDR3 runs 13 residues. Germline values: CDR1 MNHNS, CDR2 SASEGT. The CDR3 reads CASSGQIQETQYF. The CDR3 nucleotides read TGTGCCAGCAGTGGACAGATACAAGAGACCCAGTACTTC.

The rearrangement joins TRBV6-5 to TRBJ2-3; D perhaps matches TRBD1 (5 bases). V shed 5 bases and J shed 5 bases, with 11 bases lying between them. CDR1 MNHEY and CDR2 SVGAGI come from the germline V gene. The length of the CDR3 is 13 residues. This CDR3 reads CASSLTERDTQYF. As DNA, the CDR3 is TGTGCCAGCAGTCTGACAGAAAGAGATACGCAGTATTTT.

This chain uses TRBV19 with TRBJ2-5, with 12 bases identical to TRBD2. V was clipped by 3 bases and J by 4 bases; unmatched bases: 6. The CDR3 spans 16 residues. Germline V gene sequence: CDR1 LNHDA, CDR2 SQIVND (reference sequence). The CDR3 protein is CASSIRLAGVGETQYF. In DNA form, the CDR3 reads TGTGCCAGTAGTATCCGACTAGCGGGAGTGGGAGAGACCCAGTACTTC.

V is TRBV13 and J is TRBJ2-1; 10 bases line up with TRBD2. Unmatched junction bases numbered 10, after V lost 3 bases and J lost 8 bases. The length of the CDR3 is 16 residues. In germline, CDR1 is PRHDT, CDR2 FYEKMQ (reference sequence). The CDR3 nucleotides read TGTGCCAGCAGCTTGACGCCGGGACTAGCGTACCATGAGCAGTTCTTC. This gives the protein CASSLTPGLAYHEQFF.

The sample holds one count of this clone. The chain links TRBV2 to TRBJ1-1; TRBD1 aligns across 7 bases. This CDR3 region has 14 residues. After removal of 1 base from V and 7 bases from J, the junction contained 6 bases not matched to a gene. Germline V gives CDR1 SNHLY, CDR2 FYNNEI. CDR3 amino acids: CASSEGTGTFEAFF. The CDR3 bases are TGTGCCAGCAGTGAAGGGACAGGTACCTTTGAAGCTTTCTTT.